The rows below give T cell receptor beta chains drawn from one sample of a study of blood T cell repertoires in COVID-19. Generated by immunoSEQ multiplex PCR, the TCRdb table keeps only in-frame clones and is missing some. The repertoire holds approximately 270,000 clones, with around 81% as singletons. Material for sequencing was peripheral blood. The source is a person aged 70 to 80 with COVID-19, enrolled during active disease. Each CDR3 is given with its conserved first and last residue. Fields, in order: D gene, V gene, J gene, CDR3 DNA, CDR3 protein. A D gene is named only where the DNA matches it firmly.

D gene: TRBD1; V gene: TRBV19; J gene: TRBJ1-6; CDR3 DNA: TGTGCCAGTAGTATCGACAGGGGTGGCAATTCACCCCTCCACTTT; CDR3 protein: CASSIDRGGNSPLHF
D gene: NA; V gene: TRBV4-3; J gene: TRBJ2-5; CDR3 DNA: TGCGCCAGCAGCCGATCGACAGGCCCGTGGGAGACCCAGTACTTC; CDR3 protein: CASSRSTGPWETQYF
D gene: NA; V gene: TRBV7-6; J gene: TRBJ1-1; CDR3 DNA: TGTGCCAGCAGCTCAGACGGAGCCACTGAAGCTTTCTTT; CDR3 protein: CASSSDGATEAFF
D gene: TRBD1; V gene: TRBV5-1; J gene: TRBJ2-7; CDR3 DNA: TGCGCCAGCAGACCGGGACAGGGGACCCAATACGAGCAGTACTTC; CDR3 protein: CASRPGQGTQYEQYF
D gene: NA; V gene: TRBV4-2; J gene: TRBJ2-3; CDR3 DNA: TGTGCCAGCAGCAGACAATTCCTCACAGATACGCAGTATTTT; CDR3 protein: CASSRQFLTDTQYF
D gene: NA; V gene: TRBV4-1; J gene: TRBJ1-6; CDR3 DNA: TGCGCCAGCAGTCGGGATATTCAGAGCTCCTATAATTCACCCCTCCACTTT; CDR3 protein: CASSRDIQSSYNSPLHF
D gene: NA; V gene: TRBV7-2; J gene: TRBJ1-5; CDR3 DNA: TGTGCCAGCAGCTTACCCCGTCAGCCCCAGCATTTT; CDR3 protein: CASSLPRQPQHF
D gene: TRBD1; V gene: TRBV3-1/TRBV3-2; J gene: TRBJ1-1; CDR3 DNA: TGTGCCAGCAGCTCCAAGACAGGGGGAGGCACTGAAGCTTTCTTT; CDR3 protein: CASSSKTGGGTEAFF
D gene: NA; V gene: TRBV3-1/TRBV3-2; J gene: TRBJ1-1; CDR3 DNA: TGTGCCAGCAGCCTCAACAGGGCCTTGCCTGAAGCTTTCTTT; CDR3 protein: CASSLNRALPEAFF
D gene: NA; V gene: TRBV5-6; J gene: TRBJ2-7; CDR3 DNA: TGTGCCAGCAGCTGGAAACAACGGAGACCCTACTTC; CDR3 protein: CASSWKQRRPYF
D gene: TRBD2; V gene: TRBV4-3; J gene: TRBJ2-3; CDR3 DNA: TGCGCCAGCAGCCATCAGGTGGGGACTAGCGGCCTCACAGATACGCAGTATTTT; CDR3 protein: CASSHQVGTSGLTDTQYF
D gene: NA; V gene: TRBV7-2; J gene: TRBJ2-6; CDR3 DNA: TGTGCCAGCAGCTTTGGGTTACCTTCAGGTGGGGCCAACGTCCTGACTTTC; CDR3 protein: CASSFGLPSGGANVLTF
D gene: TRBD1; V gene: TRBV7-2; J gene: TRBJ1-5; CDR3 DNA: TGTGCCAGCAGCCAAAATGGACAGGCAAGCAATCAGCCCCAGCATTTT; CDR3 protein: CASSQNGQASNQPQHF
D gene: TRBD1; V gene: TRBV10-3; J gene: TRBJ1-2; CDR3 DNA: TGTGCCATCACGGACAGGAACCTAGCTGGCTACACCTTC; CDR3 protein: CAITDRNLAGYTF
D gene: NA; V gene: TRBV7-9; J gene: TRBJ1-1; CDR3 DNA: TGTGCCAGCAGCCAATCGGACAGAACCGGGGTGGCTTTCTTT; CDR3 protein: CASSQSDRTGVAFF
D gene: TRBD2; V gene: TRBV9; J gene: TRBJ2-7; CDR3 DNA: TGTGCCAGCGGACCTAGCGGGTCCTCCTACGAGCAGTACTTC; CDR3 protein: CASGPSGSSYEQYF
D gene: TRBD2; V gene: TRBV5-5; J gene: TRBJ2-1; CDR3 DNA: TGTGCCAGCAGCTTGCAACTAGCGGCGTACAATGAGCAGTTCTTC; CDR3 protein: CASSLQLAAYNEQFF